This TCR beta chain originates from a study of T cells in Graves' hyperthyroidism and ophthalmopathy. CDR3 length: 16 amino acids. Trimming took 6 bases from V and 1 from J, leaving 13 bases between them. CDR1 is LNHDA, CDR2 SQIVND, per germline (reference sequence). Broader study findings: Appearing also in blood were most of the thyroid clonotypes expanded above 0.001.

TCR beta CDR3 sequences were amplified from RNA transcripts. During a first-round RT-PCR of the TCR CDR3, the HTBI primer set was used. TCRdb ran MiXCR on the multiplex PCR reads and lists one entry per CDR3 protein. This table has about 840,000 distinct CDR3 sequences, more than 30% appearing once. This clonotype came up many times. Antigen unknown. The material sequenced was blood. This chain joins TRBV19 and TRBJ1-6; D remains unclear. The sequence came from a man between 18 and 35 years old with Graves' hyperthyroidism. The CDR3 spells CASRSDGRSYNSPLHF. The CDR3 DNA reads TGTGCCAGTAGGTCGGACGGGAGGTCCTATAATTCACCCCTCCACTTT. The complete variable domain, with remaining parts taken from reference TRBV19 and TRBJ1-6, reads DGGITQSPKYLFRKEGQNVTLSCEQNLNHDAMYWYRQDPGQGLRLIYYSQIVNDFQKGDIAEGYSVSREKKESFPLTVTSAQKNPTAFYLCASRSDGRSYNSPLHFGNGTRLTVT.